The sequence of this T cell receptor beta chain was determined in a study of cytomegalovirus exposure and HLA in healthy donors. Study-wide results and limits: The authors later linked a missense DCLRE1C variant to TCR beta V- and J-gene trimming. Common viral pathogens seemed to be connected with several of the most significant clusters, according to a later analysis. Upon later analysis, HLA-associated TCR beta chains proved more clonally expanded than other, equally common chains.

Primers included in the PCR were 60 Vbeta and 13 Jbeta primers. In the original processing: Some 11 million of the roughly 80 million unique TCR beta chains counted in a later analysis were shared. Repertoires were generated with immunoSEQ multiplex PCR, while TCRdb's copy carries only in-frame clones and drops some. V and J calls and clone size are copied from that table; D and trimming were computed from the DNA. Of around 280,000 clones listed, around 90% were seen once; the top ten hold less than 2.5%. A word on this clone: Its cognate antigen is unknown.

The V segment lost 2 bases and the J segment 0 bases; nucleotides outside the gene matches: 6. In germline, CDR1 is SNHLY, CDR2 FYNNEI. The CDR3 totals 16 residues. This TCR was recovered from a woman under 30 in good health and CMV-seronegative. V is TRBV2 and J is TRBJ1-1; 7 bases are a match to TRBD1. Input material: PBMCs. The chain's CDR3 is CASSESGGRVNTEAFF. In DNA form, the CDR3 reads TGTGCCAGCAGTGAATCAGGGGGGCGAGTGAACACTGAAGCTTTCTTT.